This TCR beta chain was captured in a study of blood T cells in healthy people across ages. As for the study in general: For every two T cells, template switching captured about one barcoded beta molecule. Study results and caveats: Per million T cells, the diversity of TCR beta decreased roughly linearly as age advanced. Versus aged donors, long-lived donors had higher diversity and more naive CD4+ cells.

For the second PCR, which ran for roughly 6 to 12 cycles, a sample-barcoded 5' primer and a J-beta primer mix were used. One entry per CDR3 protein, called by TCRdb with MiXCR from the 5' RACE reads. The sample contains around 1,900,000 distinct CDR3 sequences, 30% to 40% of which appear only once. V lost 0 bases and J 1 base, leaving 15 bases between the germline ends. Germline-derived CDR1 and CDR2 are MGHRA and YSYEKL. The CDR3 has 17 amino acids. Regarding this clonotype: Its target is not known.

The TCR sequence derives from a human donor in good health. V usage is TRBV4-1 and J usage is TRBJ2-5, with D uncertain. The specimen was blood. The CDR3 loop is CASSQDSLLRFQETQYF. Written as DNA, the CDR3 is TGCGCCAGCAGCCAAGACTCCCTTCTCAGGTTCCAAGAGACCCAGTACTTC.